This section outlines one T cell receptor (beta chain) sequence together with its context. The record originates from a study of blood T cell repertoires in COVID-19. As handled by the study authors: Quantification of nucleated cells was approximated via reference gene primer amplification. Using immunoSEQ multiplex PCR, the repertoire was profiled, and TCRdb retains in-frame clones only, with some absent. D and trimming were read from the DNA, whereas the V and J calls and clone size are those reported in that table. The table lists roughly 200,000 clones, 80% to 90% of them singletons. V was clipped by 0 bases and J by 7 bases; unmatched bases: 8. CDR1 and CDR2 (germline): SGDLS, YYNGEE. This CDR3 is 16 amino acids long.

This TCR was sampled from a human donor with active or convalescent COVID-19. The donor label of this sample is uncertain. The chain combines TRBV9 with TRBJ2-2; 8 nucleotides line up with TRBD2. Input material: peripheral blood. As DNA, the CDR3 is TGTGCCAGCAGCGTAGTTGCGAGCGGGAGAATCGGGGAGCTGTTTTTT. Its protein product is CASSVVASGRIGELFF.